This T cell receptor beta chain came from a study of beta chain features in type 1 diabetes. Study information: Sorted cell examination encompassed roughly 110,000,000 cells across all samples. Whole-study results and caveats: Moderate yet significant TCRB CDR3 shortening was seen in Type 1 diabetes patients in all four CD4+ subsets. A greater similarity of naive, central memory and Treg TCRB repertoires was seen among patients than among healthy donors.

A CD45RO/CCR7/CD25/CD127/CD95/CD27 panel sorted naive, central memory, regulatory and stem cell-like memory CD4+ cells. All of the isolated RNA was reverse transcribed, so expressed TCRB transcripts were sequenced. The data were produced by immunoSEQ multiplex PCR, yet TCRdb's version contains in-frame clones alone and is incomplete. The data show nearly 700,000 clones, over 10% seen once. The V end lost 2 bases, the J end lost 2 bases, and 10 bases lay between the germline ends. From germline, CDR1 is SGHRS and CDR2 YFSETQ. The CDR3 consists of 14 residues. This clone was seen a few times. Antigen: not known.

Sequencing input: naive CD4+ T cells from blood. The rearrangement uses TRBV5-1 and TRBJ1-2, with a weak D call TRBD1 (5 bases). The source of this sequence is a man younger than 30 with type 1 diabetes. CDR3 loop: CASSFRTPNYGYTF. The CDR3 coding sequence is TGCGCCAGCAGCTTCCGGACACCCAACTATGGCTACACCTTC.